The TCR beta chain under discussion was sequenced for a study of Ad26.COV2.S vaccination and SARS-CoV-2 variants. About the study: Ad26.COV2.S was injected intramuscularly once or twice, 56 days apart.

Treatment: roughly 18 received Ad26.COV2.S at low or high dose, single or two shots; 5 received placebo; per-sample allocation not given. Following the first vaccine or placebo injection, samples were taken on day 63. Donation was by an adult aged 18-55 years who was in Boston. Profiling relied on immunoSEQ multiplex PCR, and the TCRdb table lists in-frame clones only, not all of them. The table has fewer than 900,000 clones, around 92% seen once; the top ten hold around 1.4%. This material consisted of peripheral blood, taken in a trial of Ad26.COV2.S vaccine versus placebo. This sequence was found in a person aged 18 to 65 who received the Ad26.COV2.S COVID-19 vaccine or a placebo.

CDR3 in amino acids: CASSHRLAGASYNEQFF. CDR3 in DNA: TGTGCCAGCAGTCATAGACTAGCTGGCGCCTCCTACAATGAGCAGTTCTTC. The gene calls are TRBV6-6 and TRBJ2-1; the match to TRBD2 covers 7 bases. Germline V lookup: CDR1 MNHNY, CDR2 SVGAGI (reference sequence). The CDR3 has 17 amino acids. V was pared by 5 bases and J by 0 bases, with 10 bases of the junction left unmatched.